One sample yielded the 26 T cell receptor beta chains listed below, sequenced in a study of T cell responses to AZD1222 COVID-19 vaccine. TCRdb keeps only in-frame clones here, not all; method: immunoSEQ multiplex PCR. This table holds 70,000 to 95,000 clones, roughly 86% found once. The sample consisted of peripheral blood, taken 28 days after the second AZD1222 dose. All receptors derive from an adult who received the AZD1222 COVID-19 vaccine.

The V call is TRBV7-2, the J call TRBJ1-1; TRBD1 might be the D (5 bases). Trimming shortened V by 8 bases and J by 1 base, and 5 bases separated the two germline ends. The length of the CDR3 is 11 residues. Germline V gene lookup returns CDR1 SGHTA and CDR2 FQGNSA. The CDR3: CASGGNTEAFF. CDR3 nucleotides: TGTGCCAGCGGGGGGAACACTGAAGCTTTCTTT. Complete variable domain (other parts from reference TRBV7-2 and TRBJ1-1): GAGVSQSPSNKVTEKGKDVELRCDPISGHTALYWYRQSLGQGLEFLIYFQGNSAPDKSGLPSDRFSAERTGGSVSTLTIQRTQQEDSAVYLCASGGNTEAFFGQGTRLTVV.

The chain couples TRBV28 to TRBJ2-7; 11 bases are shared with TRBD1. CDR3 size: 15 residues. V gave up 5 bases and J gave up 3 bases; unmatched junction bases: 6. Germline V gives CDR1 MDHEN, CDR2 SYDVKM. In nucleotides, the CDR3 is TGTGCCAGCAGTCCCGGGACAGGGGGGAGCTACGAGCAGTACTTC. It encodes CASSPGTGGSYEQYF.

This sequence joins TRBV20-1 and TRBJ1-2, with no clear D. Germline V CDR1 and CDR2: DFQATT, SNEGSKA (reference sequence). V was shortened by 3 bases and J by 8 bases, with 13 bases between the two germline ends. The CDR3 contains 12 residues. In nucleotides, the CDR3 is TGCAGTGCTAGTAAACTTAGGGTAGGCTACACCTTC. Translated: CSASKLRVGYTF.

The V and J genes are TRBV4-1 and TRBJ2-7; 8 bases match TRBD1. The CDR3 covers 18 residues. From germline, CDR1 is MGHRA and CDR2 YSYEKL. J lost 1 base, V lost 1 base, and 12 bases had no gene match. The chain's CDR3 is CASSQGWAGGAGSYEQYF. The CDR3, as DNA: TGCGCCAGCAGCCAAGGATGGGCAGGGGGCGCCGGGTCCTACGAGCAGTACTTC.

This clone was counted many times. This chain uses TRBV5-6 with TRBJ2-1, with unresolved D. The V end lost 0 bases, the J end lost 0 bases, and 10 bases lay between the germline ends. The CDR3 length is 16 residues. From germline, CDR1 is SGHDT and CDR2 YYEEEE. In DNA form, the CDR3 reads TGTGCCAGCAGCTTGGGAACGTCAACCTCCTACAATGAGCAGTTCTTC. Amino acids: CASSLGTSTSYNEQFF.

CDR3 sequence: CASKNRGEAFF. In DNA form, the CDR3 reads TGTGCCAGCAAAAACAGGGGGGAGGCTTTCTTT. V is TRBV27 and J is TRBJ1-1; 8 positions agree with TRBD1. CDR1 is MNHEY and CDR2 is SMNVEV in the germline V gene (reference sequence). The CDR3 is 11 residues long. Germline trimming cut 7 bases from V and 11 bases from J; bases unmatched to any gene: 6.

This chain links TRBV6-5 with TRBJ2-7, with 10 bases matching TRBD2. Germline lookup yields CDR1 MNHEY and CDR2 SVGAGI. The V segment lost 0 bases and the J segment 4 bases; nucleotides outside the gene matches: 6. This CDR3 region has 16 residues. CDR3 DNA sequence: TGTGCCAGCAGTTACTCAGGAGCGGGAGGGACGTACGAGCAGTACTTC. Translation: CASSYSGAGGTYEQYF.

The chain carries TRBV4-3 and TRBJ2-2, with 8 nucleotides matching TRBD1. This CDR3 comprises 16 residues. Germline V gene lookup returns CDR1 LGHNA and CDR2 YSLEER. Trimming cost V 0 bases and J 5 bases; bases outside gene matches: 5. The CDR3 DNA follows: TGCGCCAGCAGCCAAGACCGGGACAGGTTGACCGGGGAGCTGTTTTTT. This gives the protein CASSQDRDRLTGELFF.

V is TRBV5-8 and J is TRBJ2-7; D tentatively reads TRBD1 or TRBD2 (5 bases each). The CDR3 totals 13 residues. CDR1 and CDR2 (germline): SGHTS, YDEGEE. The V end lost 4 bases, the J end lost 3 bases, and 11 bases lay between the germline ends. The CDR3 nucleotides read TGTGCCAGCAGCCCCCGGGACCGCTACGAGCAGTACTTC. It translates to CASSPRDRYEQYF.

V is TRBV7-9 and J is TRBJ2-2, with D unclear. Trimming removed 5 bases at V and 0 bases at J, with 10 bases between. The CDR3 consists of 15 residues. The germline V gene encodes CDR1 SEHNR and CDR2 FQNEAQ (reference sequence). CDR3 in amino acids: CASSKPGSNTGELFF. CDR3 DNA: TGTGCCAGCAGCAAACCGGGTTCGAACACCGGGGAGCTGTTTTTT.

In this sample, this clone turned up once. The chain recombines TRBV15 with TRBJ1-5, with 12 positions matching TRBD1. The CDR3 runs to 17 residues. Germline V lookup: CDR1 LNHNV, CDR2 YYDKDF (reference sequence). The V segment lost 0 bases and the J segment 5 bases; nucleotides outside the gene matches: 5. The CDR3 DNA follows: TGTGCCACCAGCAGAGATCCTGGGACAGGGGGCGATCAGCCCCAGCATTTT. Translated: CATSRDPGTGGDQPQHF.

The chain has TRBV6-6 and TRBJ1-2, with D hard to call. Trimming left V 6 bases short and J 0 bases short, with 5 bases between. Germline V gene lookup returns CDR1 MNHNY and CDR2 SVGAGI (reference sequence). CDR3 length equals 12 residues. The CDR3 here is CASSAANYGYTF. The CDR3 region has the DNA TGTGCCAGCAGCGCAGCTAACTATGGCTACACCTTC.

V gene TRBV3-1 (or the pseudogene TRBV3-2) combines with J gene TRBJ2-5; TRBD2 aligns across 10 bases. J was trimmed by 5 bases and V by 4 bases; bases with no gene match: 7. Germline CDR1 reads LGHDT; CDR2 reads YNNKEL (reference sequence). The CDR3 has 15 residues. In DNA form, the CDR3 reads TGTGCCAGCAGCCCGGGGACTAGCGTTTATGAGACCCAGTACTTC. Protein product: CASSPGTSVYETQYF.

The rearrangement links TRBV7-2 to TRBJ2-7, with D perhaps matching TRBD1 or TRBD2 (6 bases each). V lost 5 bases to trimming and J lost 4 bases, with 21 bases between them. The CDR3 consists of 16 residues. Per germline, CDR1 SGHTA and CDR2 FQGNSA. The DNA for the CDR3 is TGTGCCAGCAGCAACCCCCCCGGGGGCGCGGGATACGAGCAGTACTTC. It specifies CASSNPPGGAGYEQYF.

The CDR3 nucleotides read TGTGCCAGCAGCTTAGGAAACACCATATATTTT. As protein: CASSLGNTIYF. The V gene is TRBV7-9, the J gene TRBJ1-3; D remains unclear. Germline loops: CDR1 SEHNR, CDR2 FQNEAQ (reference sequence). The CDR3 covers 11 residues. The germline V and J ends were trimmed by 1 base and 5 bases, with 0 bases remaining between them.

This clone was found once. The V and J genes are TRBV25-1 and TRBJ1-6, with D possibly being TRBD1 (5 bases). CDR3 length equals 13 residues. CDR1 and CDR2 (germline): MGHDK, SYGVNS. Trimming stripped 3 bases from V and 10 bases from J, with 10 bases between. The DNA for the CDR3 is TGTGCCAGCAGTGAGCAGGGTCTATCACCCCTCCACTTT. Amino acids: CASSEQGLSPLHF.

Only one count was recorded for this clone. The rearrangement uses TRBV7-2 and TRBJ2-7; D is possibly TRBD2 (5 bases). The CDR3 runs 14 residues. Germline loops: CDR1 SGHTA, CDR2 FQGNSA. The V and J ends lost 1 base and 0 bases respectively, with 7 bases between them. CDR3 region: CASSLVTSSYEQYF. As DNA, the CDR3 is TGTGCCAGCAGCTTAGTTACTAGCTCCTACGAGCAGTACTTC.

The rearrangement uses TRBV15 and TRBJ1-6; no clear D gene. There are 17 residues in the CDR3. V was shortened by 0 bases and J by 6 bases, with 15 bases between the two germline ends. CDR1 is LNHNV, CDR2 YYDKDF, per germline (reference sequence). CDR3 sequence: CATSRDTPPGLNSPLHF. The CDR3 DNA reads TGTGCCACCAGCAGAGATACCCCGCCAGGCCTTAATTCACCCCTCCACTTT.

The chain combines TRBV2 with TRBJ1-5, with a tentative D call TRBD1 (6 bases). Trimming removed 5 bases at V and 0 bases at J, with 11 bases between. From germline, CDR1 is SNHLY and CDR2 FYNNEI. CDR3 size: 15 residues. In DNA form, the CDR3 reads TGTGCCAGCAGTAAAGACAGGAATAGCAATCAGCCCCAGCATTTT. Amino acids: CASSKDRNSNQPQHF.

The chain uses TRBV24-1 and TRBJ1-2; D is possibly TRBD1 (5 bases). V lost 1 base and J 4 bases, leaving 9 bases between the germline ends. This CDR3 has 14 amino acids. Germline-derived CDR1 and CDR2 are KGHDR and SFDVKD. The CDR3 spells CATSDLGVPYGYTF. The CDR3 DNA sequence: TGTGCCACCAGTGATTTAGGGGTTCCCTATGGCTACACCTTC.

The gene calls are TRBV2 and TRBJ1-2; D is uncertain. The CDR3 contains 14 residues. In germline, CDR1 is SNHLY, CDR2 FYNNEI. V was pared by 5 bases and J by 2 bases, with 12 bases between. The CDR3 protein is CASSFNTVNYGYTF. In nucleotides, the CDR3 is TGTGCCAGCAGTTTTAATACGGTGAACTATGGCTACACCTTC.

The chain is built from TRBV7-9 and TRBJ2-7; D assignment may be TRBD1 or TRBD2 (6 bases each). Germline CDR1 reads SEHNR; CDR2 reads FQNEAQ (reference sequence). The CDR3 extends over 14 amino acids. With 4 bases removed from V and 6 bases from J, the gap between germline ends came to 16 bases. The CDR3 bases are TGTGCCAGCAGCTCGAGGGGGGAAAAGACCGAGCAGTACTTC. This sequence encodes CASSSRGEKTEQYF.

The chain combines TRBV7-2 with TRBJ1-2, with D possibly matching TRBD1 (6 bases). This CDR3 region has 13 residues. CDR1 and CDR2 from the germline V gene are SGHTA and FQGNSA. V was shortened by 5 bases and J by 4 bases, with 11 bases between the two germline ends. As DNA, the CDR3 is TGTGCCAGCAGCCGTGGGGGGGCCTATGGCTACACCTTC. This encodes CASSRGGAYGYTF.

V is TRBV9 and J is TRBJ2-2; 7 bases are a match to TRBD1. This CDR3 region has 17 residues. V shed 3 bases and J 0 bases; nucleotides not matched to a gene: 8. Per the germline V gene, CDR1 is SGDLS and CDR2 is YYNGEE. This CDR3 is CASSESTGAPNTGELFF. The CDR3 DNA follows: TGTGCCAGCAGCGAGAGTACAGGGGCCCCGAACACCGGGGAGCTGTTTTTT.

This clone was counted between two and nine times. This sequence joins TRBV4-2 and TRBJ1-6; D uncertain. V lost 0 bases and J 8 bases, leaving 8 bases between the germline ends. The CDR3 spans 14 residues. The germline CDR1 and CDR2 sequences are LGHNA and YNFKEQ. CDR3 coding DNA: TGTGCCAGCAGCCAAGAACCGGAGTATTCACCCCTCCACTTT. This codes for CASSQEPEYSPLHF.

The chain has TRBV7-9 and TRBJ2-2; D possibly corresponds to TRBD1 (6 bases). The CDR3 has 15 amino acids. CDR1 is SEHNR and CDR2 is FQNEAQ in the germline V gene (reference sequence). Trimming pared 4 bases from V and 1 base from J, leaving 10 bases between. The CDR3 region has the DNA TGTGCCAGCAGCTCTCCGGGACAGAACACCGGGGAGCTGTTTTTT. Translating gives CASSSPGQNTGELFF.